The text below deals with one T cell receptor (beta chain). The antigen remains undetermined. Primed by a sample-barcoded 5' primer and a J-beta primer mix, a second PCR proceeded for 7 to 11 cycles. Each single sample gave us at least 3 million CDR3-containing paired-end reads. From the 5' RACE reads, TCRdb called clonotypes with MiXCR, one entry per CDR3 protein. The sample lists about 640,000 distinct CDR3 sequences, roughly 53% occurring once. This record comes from a study of blood T cells in healthy people across ages. Notes on the study in general: A roughly linear fall in TCR beta diversity per million T cells was seen with increasing age.

The CDR3 covers 12 residues. Germline V gene data show CDR1 as SGHNT and CDR2 as YYREEE (reference sequence). V was shortened by 6 bases and J by 2 bases, with 8 bases between the two germline ends. The chain joins TRBV5-4 to TRBJ1-2, with a tentative D call TRBD1 (5 bases). Sample: blood. The sequence was collected from a man between 60 and 75 years old in good health. The CDR3 reads CASTGPNYGYTF. In DNA form, the CDR3 reads TGTGCCAGCACGGGGCCGAACTATGGCTACACCTTC.